Sequencing of this T cell receptor beta chain was carried out in a study of cytomegalovirus exposure and HLA in healthy donors. Primers included in the PCR were 60 Vbeta and 13 Jbeta primers. The table came from immunoSEQ multiplex PCR; TCRdb's copy has only in-frame clones and leaves some out. The sample lists around 110,000 clones; roughly four fifths were seen once. Nominal health characterized the donors when sampled, though unrecorded immune exposures were likely. This clone was observed a few times. As yet, its antigen is unknown. Germline CDR1 is ENHRY and CDR2 is SYGVKD. The CDR3 runs to 13 residues. J lost 3 bases, V lost 8 bases, and 6 bases had no gene match. Whole-study results and caveats: Reportedly, fewer N-insertions than the approximately 700-donor mean appeared in an Asian-associated ancestry cluster in a later analysis.

This rearrangement joins TRBV10-3 to TRBJ1-1; 7 positions agree with TRBD1. The receptor was derived from a woman under 30 in good health and CMV-seronegative. Sequences were obtained from PBMCs. The CDR3 DNA reads as TGTGCCATCGGTAGGGGGCGCGACACTGAAGCTTTCTTT. As protein: CAIGRGRDTEAFF.